This T cell receptor beta chain derives from a study of radiotherapy plus CTLA-4 blockade in lung cancer. Generated by immunoSEQ multiplex PCR, the TCRdb table keeps only in-frame clones and is missing some. The sample contains over 75,000 clones, around 82% of which appear only once. Notes on the study in general: Subsequent to radiotherapy plus ipilimumab, tumor-derived TCR clones underwent expansion in blood.

Patients in the study, people with chemo-refractory metastatic non-small-cell lung cancer, received focal radiation plus ipilimumab CTLA-4 blockade. Regarding this clone: Antigen specificity is unknown.

J lost 0 bases, V lost 4 bases, and 6 bases had no gene match. The germline V gene encodes CDR1 SGDLS and CDR2 YYNGEE. The CDR3 extends over 15 amino acids. The sample was peripheral blood, taken from a patient treated with radiotherapy plus ipilimumab. The chain couples TRBV9 to TRBJ1-2, with 7 bases matching TRBD1. The source of this sequence is a human donor with non-small cell lung cancer who had stable disease on radiotherapy plus ipilimumab. CDR3 protein: CASSPGQAANYGYTF. CDR3 sequence (DNA): TGTGCCAGCAGCCCTGGACAGGCCGCTAACTATGGCTACACCTTC.